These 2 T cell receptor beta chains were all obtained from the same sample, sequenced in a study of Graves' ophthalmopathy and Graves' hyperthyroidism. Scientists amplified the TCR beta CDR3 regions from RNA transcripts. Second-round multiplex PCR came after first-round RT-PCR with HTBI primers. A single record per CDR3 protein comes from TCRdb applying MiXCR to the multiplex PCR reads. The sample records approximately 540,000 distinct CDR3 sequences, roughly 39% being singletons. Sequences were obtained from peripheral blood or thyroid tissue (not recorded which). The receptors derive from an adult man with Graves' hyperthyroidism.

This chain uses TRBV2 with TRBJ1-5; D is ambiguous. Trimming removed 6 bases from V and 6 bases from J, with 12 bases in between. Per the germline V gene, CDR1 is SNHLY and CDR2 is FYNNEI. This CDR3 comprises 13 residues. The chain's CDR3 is CASSHPGFQPQHF. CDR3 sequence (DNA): TGTGCCAGCAGCCACCCGGGGTTTCAGCCCCAGCATTTT.

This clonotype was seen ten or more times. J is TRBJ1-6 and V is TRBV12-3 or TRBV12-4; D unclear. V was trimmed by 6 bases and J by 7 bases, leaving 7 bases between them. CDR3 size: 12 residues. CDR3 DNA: TGTGCCAGCAGCAGAACCAATTCACCCCTCCACTTT. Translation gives CASSRTNSPLHF.